Listed below are T cell receptor beta chains from one sample, sequenced in a study of siplizumab effects on memory and regulatory T cells. The data were produced by immunoSEQ multiplex PCR, yet TCRdb's version contains in-frame clones alone and is incomplete. The table lists 90,000 to 150,000 clones, about 93% of them singletons. The sequenced sample consisted of non-Treg CD4+ T cells sorted from blood. The source is a human donor in good health. Each CDR3 is given with its conserved first and last residue.

TRBV9 | CASSSPSGGAGNEQFF
TRBV10-1 | CASSLGQKETQYF
TRBV5-3 | CASSLAGRFPETQYF
TRBV25-1 | CASSRTDTQYF
TRBV6-5 | CASGTGGRSPLHF
TRBV11-1 | CASSLEGMVAKNIQYF
TRBV30 | CASQRGNTIYF
TRBV29-1 | CSVEGLGYPNEETQYF
TRBV4-3 | CASSQDHETGDTQYF
TRBV7-2 | CASSPSRNLIQETQYF
TRBV5-1 | CASSSGRGGEKLFF
TRBV19 | CASSDVHTEAFF
TRBV4-1 | CASSPSQDSYNEQFF
TRBV21-1 | CASTNPGTGYGRGTEAFF
TRBV7-9 | CASSRSVGGGAFGELFF
TRBV11-2 | CASSSLGARGYTF
TRBV5-1 | CASSFLAGTSYNEQFF
TRBV25-1 | CAGSTGTGNTIYF
TRBV5-1 | CASSFGAGRDTQYF
TRBV5-1 | CASSLEQAYEQYF
TRBV29-1 | CSVESGATSSYEQYF
TRBV5-1 | CASGSTDTQYF
TRBV27 | CASSLSPGQPYQETQYF
TRBV2 | CASSVVSGGPPPSYEQYF
TRBV6-5 | CASSYRLQGYQETQYF
TRBV7-3 | CASSPGYSTGEQYF
TRBV5-4 | CASTEGLAGADTQYF
TRBV28 | CASSSTGGLYNEQFF
TRBV11-2 | CASLNTDTQYF
TRBV29-1 | CSVGSGLAIGGYTF
TRBV29-1 | CSAILAGGQETQYF
TRBV7-6 | CASSFTSGGIYEQYF
TRBV9 | CASSTRRTSTEAFF
TRBV19 | CASSPGTVSYSNQPQHF
TRBV2 | CASSFRTGTPPNTGELFF
TRBV29-1 | CSVEDGGGPLHGPEAFF
TRBV7-9 | CASSLMGAINQPQHF
TRBV28 | CEEEGSSYEQYF
TRBV19 | CASSFRRASYGYTF
TRBV7-3 | CASSLSGGLGQETQYF
TRBV30 | CAWRVSSTYEQYF
TRBV25-1 | CASIVDRDRAPGELFF
TRBV5-1 | CASSLAAGAGQPQHF
TRBV6-6 | CASETPGQGGETQYF
TRBV4-1 | CASSQEHEGALTDTQYF
TRBV5-1 | CASSLYPTGGETEAFF
TRBV5-4 | CASSLEAQGGIYGYTF
TRBV5-1 | CASSLRQGNYEQYF
TRBV7-9 | CASSLGGDRGELFF
TRBV5-1 | CASSLTGGRGETQYF
TRBV27 | CASSLTQVKSNQPQHF
TRBV10-3 | CAISANRVGDSPLHF
TRBV10-3 | CAIGWTDSGNTIYF
TRBV5-1 | CASRFSGVESYNEQFF
TRBV5-1 | CASSEGLASYNEQFF
TRBV19 | CASNLVSNYGYTF
TRBV11-2 | CASSFGWGTEAFF